This T cell receptor (beta chain) is from a study of CD8 T cells in ankylosing spondylitis. Study-wide findings and caveats: Clones that were linked to disease were CD8+ and were relatively rare in peripheral blood. Made up of eight highly homologous variants, a TCR beta motif appeared characteristic of ankylosing spondylitis blood.

TCRdb reprocessed the 5' RACE reads with MiXCR, giving one entry per CDR3 protein. Of about 150,000 distinct CDR3 sequences listed, roughly 10% are singletons. Germline V gene sequence: CDR1 MNHNS, CDR2 SASEGT. There are 17 residues in the CDR3. The V and J ends lost 5 bases and 1 base, in that order; junction bases with no gene match: 9. Note on this clonotype: Its target is unknown.

The sequenced material came from blood, either unsorted or a sorted T cell fraction (not recorded which). The chain uses TRBV6-1 and TRBJ1-5; TRBD1 matches at 9 bases. The TCR was taken from a female donor with ankylosing spondylitis or in good health (not recorded which). The CDR3 sequence is CASSPRQGVASNQPQHF. Here the CDR3 DNA reads TGTGCCAGCAGTCCTAGACAGGGGGTGGCGAGCAATCAGCCCCAGCATTTT.